These 6 T cell receptor beta chains were sequenced from one sample in a study of T cell clones after liver transplantation. Libraries were prepared by immunoSEQ multiplex PCR; TCRdb keeps only in-frame clonotypes and omits some of them. Here the sample spans around 71,000 clones, about 80% being singletons. Sequencing used CD4+ T cells from blood, obtained 12 months after liver transplant. The receptors come from a human patient who received a liver transplant. A subset of T cells may come from the graft donor.

The chain is built from TRBV18 and TRBJ2-7, with TRBD1 matching 9 bases. The trim removed 3 bases at V and 3 bases at J, leaving 3 bases unmatched. The CDR3 runs to 14 residues. CDR1 is KGHSH and CDR2 is LQKENI in the germline V gene. The CDR3 sequence: CASSPRQGDYEQYF. The CDR3 DNA follows: TGTGCCAGCTCACCCCGACAGGGGGACTACGAGCAGTACTTC.

The chain combines TRBV7-3 with TRBJ2-1, with TRBD2 matching 11 bases. The V and J ends lost 4 bases and 7 bases, in that order; junction bases with no gene match: 12. The CDR3 loop spans 17 amino acids. Germline values: CDR1 SGHTA, CDR2 FQGTGA. The DNA for the CDR3 is TGTGCCAGCAGCTCTCCGGGACTAGCGGCCCAGGGAAATGAGCAGTTCTTC. Translated: CASSSPGLAAQGNEQFF.

The J gene is TRBJ1-1, the V gene TRBV7-9; possibly TRBD1 for D (6 bases). In germline, CDR1 is SEHNR, CDR2 FQNEAQ (reference sequence). V lost 6 bases and J lost 0, with 14 bases in between. This CDR3 is 15 amino acids long. The CDR3 region is CASSFPQGMNTEAFF. The CDR3 DNA reads TGTGCCAGCAGTTTCCCCCAGGGGATGAACACTGAAGCTTTCTTT.

V usage is TRBV5-1 and J usage is TRBJ2-1, with D perhaps matching TRBD2 (6 bases). This CDR3 spans 15 amino acids. CDR1 is SGHRS, CDR2 YFSETQ, per germline. Deletions cut 6 bases from V and 3 bases from J, with 16 bases between. DNA of the CDR3: TGCGCCAGCACACCCCTAGCGACCGGCTACAATGAGCAGTTCTTC. It encodes CASTPLATGYNEQFF. Supplemented by reference TRBV5-1 and TRBJ2-1, the full variable domain reads KAGVTQTPRYLIKTRGQQVTLSCSPISGHRSVSWYQQTPGQGLQFLFEYFSETQRNKGNFPGRFSGRQFSNSRSEMNVSTLELGDSALYLCASTPLATGYNEQFFGPGTRLTVL.

The J gene is TRBJ2-5, the V gene TRBV5-1; 8 nucleotides agree with TRBD2. V was clipped by 4 bases and J by 1 base; unmatched bases: 12. Germline CDR1 and CDR2: SGHRS and YFSETQ. This CDR3 has 17 amino acids. The CDR3 loop is CASSPGLEPNLQETQYF. CDR3 bases: TGCGCCAGCAGCCCGGGACTAGAGCCCAACCTCCAAGAGACCCAGTACTTC.

The V and J genes are TRBV5-6 and TRBJ1-1; TRBD1 might be the D (5 bases). Germline values: CDR1 SGHDT, CDR2 YYEEEE. CDR3 size: 14 residues. Trimming took 3 bases from V and 3 from J, leaving 12 bases between them. CDR3 amino acids: CASSSGSMDTEAFF. As DNA, the CDR3 is TGTGCCAGCAGCTCAGGGTCGATGGACACTGAAGCTTTCTTT.